This entry lists 24 T cell receptor beta chains sequenced from one sample in a study of cytomegalovirus exposure and HLA in healthy donors. Researchers ran the PCR with 60 Vbeta and 13 Jbeta primers. Generated by immunoSEQ multiplex PCR, the TCRdb table keeps only in-frame clones and is missing some. The data show around 150,000 clones, 60% to 80% seen once. The sequenced sample was PBMCs. Receptors were obtained from a man in his fifties or sixties in good health and CMV-seropositive.

V and J are TRBV6-1 and TRBJ2-5, with 7 positions matching TRBD1. Germline V CDR1 and CDR2: MNHNS, SASEGT. The CDR3 is made up of 15 amino acids. Trimming took 3 bases from V and 5 from J; bases not matched to a gene: 9. Here the CDR3 reads CASSEQTGARETQYF. CDR3 in DNA: TGTGCCAGCAGTGAGCAAACAGGGGCTAGGGAGACCCAGTACTTC.

V usage is TRBV6-5 and J usage is TRBJ2-2; 7 nucleotides match TRBD1. The CDR3 spans 15 residues. The junction had 10 bases not matched to a gene; V was cut back by 6 bases and J by 6 bases. Germline V gene lookup returns CDR1 MNHEY and CDR2 SVGAGI. Here the CDR3 reads CASSSDRRRPGELFF. In DNA form, the CDR3 reads TGTGCCAGCAGCTCGGACAGGAGACGCCCCGGGGAGCTGTTTTTT.

The genes are TRBV11-2 and TRBJ1-4, with D unclear. Germline CDR1 and CDR2: SGHAT and FQNNGV. Trimming left V 2 bases short and J 8 bases short, with 6 bases between. The CDR3 is 12 amino acids. Here the CDR3 reads CASSLYPEKLFF. CDR3 DNA: TGTGCCAGCAGCTTATATCCGGAAAAACTGTTTTTT.

This chain joins TRBV6-5 and TRBJ1-6; no firm D call. The germline V and J ends were trimmed by 0 bases and 6 bases, with 12 bases remaining between them. CDR1 and CDR2 from the germline V gene are MNHEY and SVGAGI. The CDR3 has 16 residues. The CDR3 loop reads CASSYSVLGGNSPLHF. The CDR3 nucleotides read TGTGCCAGCAGTTACTCAGTCCTTGGCGGTAATTCACCCCTCCACTTT.

The chain has TRBV5-1 and TRBJ1-5; 8 bases align to TRBD1. V was clipped by 5 bases and J by 5 bases; unmatched bases: 15. Per the germline V gene, CDR1 is SGHRS and CDR2 is YFSETQ. The CDR3 has 17 residues. The CDR3 DNA sequence: TGCGCCAGCAGTCCTGGGTGGACAGGGCAAACTCATCAGCCCCAGCATTTT. Amino acids: CASSPGWTGQTHQPQHF.

The chain is built from TRBV30 and TRBJ1-1; 10 bases fit TRBD1. V was clipped by 1 base and J by 0 bases; unmatched bases: 2. The CDR3 runs to 15 residues. Germline CDR1 reads GTSNPN; CDR2 reads SVGIG (reference sequence). CDR3: CAWSGGQGMNTEAFF. Written as DNA, the CDR3 is TGTGCCTGGAGTGGGGGACAGGGGATGAACACTGAAGCTTTCTTT.

The chain employs TRBV7-6 and TRBJ2-7; 11 nucleotides align to TRBD1. This CDR3 has 15 amino acids. Germline-derived CDR1 and CDR2 are SGHVS and FNYEAQ. Trimming cost V 5 bases and J 3 bases; bases outside gene matches: 6. The CDR3 coding sequence is TGTGCCAGCAGCCCTGAAGGGACAGGGGGCTACGAGCAGTACGTC. Protein sequence: CASSPEGTGGYEQYV.

The chain uses TRBV6-5 and TRBJ2-1, with 9 bases aligning to TRBD1. Germline CDR1 reads MNHEY; CDR2 reads SVGAGI. V was clipped by 5 bases and J by 2 bases; unmatched bases: 4. CDR3 length: 15 amino acids. CDR3 nucleotides: TGTGCCAGCAGTGGACAGGGGATGGCCTACAATGAGCAGTTCTTC. Amino acid sequence: CASSGQGMAYNEQFF.

This chain uses TRBV2 with TRBJ2-6; 8 nucleotides line up with TRBD1. Germline CDR1 and CDR2: SNHLY and FYNNEI. The CDR3 is 15 residues long. The ends lost 4 bases at V and 2 bases at J; junction bases unmatched: 1. CDR3 DNA: TGTGCCAGCAGTGTACAGGGGGCTGGGGCCAACGTCCTGACTTTC. Translation gives CASSVQGAGANVLTF.

The chain employs TRBV7-3 and TRBJ2-3, with 9 bases lining up with TRBD1. CDR3 length equals 14 residues. In germline, CDR1 is SGHTA, CDR2 FQGTGA. The trim removed 11 bases at V and 4 bases at J, leaving 10 bases unmatched. The chain's CDR3 is CAGLDRGGADTQYF. DNA of the CDR3: TGTGCCGGCTTGGACAGGGGAGGTGCAGATACGCAGTATTTT.

The chain uses TRBV28 and TRBJ1-6; D possibly corresponds to TRBD1 (6 bases). V was cut by 6 bases and J by 0 bases, with 12 bases left in between. The CDR3 is 16 residues long. The germline CDR1 and CDR2 sequences are MDHEN and SYDVKM. This chain's CDR3 is CASSLTGRSYNSPLHF. The CDR3 DNA is TGTGCCAGCAGCCTCACAGGGCGCTCCTATAATTCACCCCTCCACTTT.

V usage is TRBV7-2 and J usage is TRBJ2-1, with TRBD1 as a possible D gene (6 bases). Trimming took 6 bases from V and 2 from J, leaving 14 bases between them. The CDR3 covers 15 residues. CDR1 is SGHTA, CDR2 FQGNSA, per germline. The CDR3 loop reads CASRSQGIPYNEQFF. The CDR3 DNA sequence: TGTGCCAGCAGGTCACAGGGCATTCCCTACAATGAGCAGTTCTTC.

This clone was seen a few times. V is TRBV7-9 and J is TRBJ2-2, with D maybe TRBD2 (6 bases). Germline-derived CDR1 and CDR2 are SEHNR and FQNEAQ (reference sequence). V was cut by 3 bases and J by 0 bases, with 8 bases left in between. The CDR3 is 15 residues long. Here the CDR3 reads CASSFGGSNTGELFF. CDR3 coding DNA: TGTGCCAGCAGCTTTGGGGGGTCGAACACCGGGGAGCTGTTTTTT.

This clone was counted between two and nine times. The rearrangement uses TRBV19 and TRBJ1-2, with D possibly TRBD1 on 6 matching bases. Germline V gene data show CDR1 as LNHDA and CDR2 as SQIVND (reference sequence). This CDR3 comprises 15 residues. V dropped 0 bases and J dropped 8 bases, with 16 bases sitting between them. Written as DNA, the CDR3 is TGTGCCAGTAGTATAGACGGAAGGGGGAGTATAGGCTACACCTTC. It translates to CASSIDGRGSIGYTF.

CDR3 in DNA: TGTGCCAGCAGCTTGAACCCGGGGAGCTCCTACGAGCAGTACGTC. Amino acids: CASSLNPGSSYEQYV. This chain joins TRBV5-4 and TRBJ2-7; perhaps TRBD2 as D (5 bases). This CDR3 is built from 15 residues. V dropped 1 base and J dropped 0 bases, with 11 bases sitting between them. CDR1 and CDR2 (germline): SGHNT, YYREEE (reference sequence).

This chain uses TRBV19 with TRBJ1-5; D may be TRBD1 (6 bases). V was shortened by 6 bases and J by 0 bases, with 9 bases between the two germline ends. The CDR3 extends over 14 amino acids. Looked up from germline, CDR1 is LNHDA and CDR2 is SQIVND (reference sequence). The CDR3 bases are TGTGCCAGTAGCGGACAGACTAGCAATCAGCCCCAGCATTTT. Protein product: CASSGQTSNQPQHF.

The V and J genes are TRBV4-1 and TRBJ2-5, with D unresolved. CDR1 is MGHRA and CDR2 is YSYEKL in the germline V gene. The germline V and J ends were trimmed by 2 bases and 1 base, with 11 bases remaining between them. This CDR3 has 15 amino acids. The DNA of the CDR3 is TGCGCCAGCAGCCAAAGAGTCCCGGTCCAAGAGACCCAGTACTTC. This encodes CASSQRVPVQETQYF.

The chain uses TRBV5-1 and TRBJ2-2; D may be TRBD2 (5 bases). V lost 4 bases and J 6 bases, leaving 13 bases between the germline ends. Per germline, CDR1 SGHRS and CDR2 YFSETQ. CDR3 size: 14 residues. The CDR3 DNA follows: TGCGCCAGCAGCGAGGACTTGAGGGCCGGGGAGCTGTTTTTT. Protein: CASSEDLRAGELFF.

This clone was seen just once. This chain joins TRBV6-5 and TRBJ1-2; weak D call: TRBD1 (5 bases). This CDR3 is built from 12 residues. Trimming took 10 bases from V and 6 from J, leaving 15 bases between them. Per the germline V gene, CDR1 is MNHEY and CDR2 is SVGAGI. The DNA for the CDR3 is TGTGCCACCACAACGGTAGGGGATGGCTACACCTTC. The encoded protein is CATTTVGDGYTF.

V and J are TRBV5-6 and TRBJ1-2, with no clear D. V was cut by 3 bases and J by 8 bases, with 8 bases left in between. The CDR3 is made up of 11 amino acids. Germline lookup yields CDR1 SGHDT and CDR2 YYEEEE. For the CDR3, the DNA is TGTGCCAGCAGCTCTTCGGGGGGCTACACCTTC. It encodes CASSSSGGYTF. Full variable domain (rest looked up from reference TRBV5-6 and TRBJ1-2): DAGVTQSPTHLIKTRGQQVTLRCSPKSGHDTVSWYQQALGQGPQFIFQYYEEEERQRGNFPDRFSGHQFPNYSSELNVNALLLGDSALYLCASSSSGGYTFGSGTRLTVV.

The sample holds one count of this clone. The chain has TRBV7-9 and TRBJ1-4, with 10 bases matching TRBD1. Unmatched junction bases numbered 3, after V lost 6 bases and J lost 5 bases. CDR3 length: 14 amino acids. The germline gives CDR1 SEHNR, CDR2 FQNEAQ (reference sequence). The CDR3, as DNA: TGTGCCAGCAGTACGGGACAGGGGAATGAAAAACTGTTTTTT. It is translated as CASSTGQGNEKLFF.

The genes are TRBV15 and TRBJ2-6; D gene ambiguous. Germline assignment: CDR1 LNHNV and CDR2 YYDKDF (reference sequence). V lost 4 bases and J lost 0, with 7 bases in between. The CDR3 contains 15 residues. The CDR3 spells CATSMYSSGANVLTF. The CDR3 DNA reads as TGTGCCACCAGCATGTATAGCTCTGGGGCCAACGTCCTGACTTTC.

This clone was observed a handful of times. The rearrangement joins TRBV18 to TRBJ2-1, with a tentative D call TRBD2 (6 bases). Germline V gene lookup returns CDR1 KGHSH and CDR2 LQKENI. The CDR3 covers 14 residues. V was cut by 3 bases and J by 10 bases, with 16 bases left in between. The CDR3 region has the DNA TGTGCCAGCTCACCCAACTCCCTAGCGCCGGAGCAGTTCTTC. It yields the protein CASSPNSLAPEQFF.

The V gene is TRBV19, the J gene TRBJ1-5, with D perhaps matching TRBD1 (5 bases). CDR1 and CDR2 from the germline V gene are LNHDA and SQIVND (reference sequence). The CDR3 is 14 amino acids. V was pared by 4 bases and J by 1 base, with 8 bases between. CDR3 DNA: TGTGCCAGTAGTACTCAGGGAAGCAATCAGCCCCAGCATTTT. It translates to CASSTQGSNQPQHF. The variable domain in full, completed from reference TRBV19 and TRBJ1-5, reads DGGITQSPKYLFRKEGQNVTLSCEQNLNHDAMYWYRQDPGQGLRLIYYSQIVNDFQKGDIAEGYSVSREKKESFPLTVTSAQKNPTAFYLCASSTQGSNQPQHFGDGTRLSIL.